These 12 T cell receptor beta chains came from one sample sequenced in a study of T-cell memory formation after mild COVID-19. Each CDR3 protein is one row after TCRdb ran MiXCR on the 5' RACE reads. The sample shows more than 80,000 distinct CDR3 sequences, over 10% of them seen only once. Sample: PBMCs or a T cell subset sorted from them (not recorded which). All receptors derive from an adult woman who had mild COVID-19 (a few samples of this study predate the infection). Cell type and time point are not known.

The J gene is TRBJ1-1, the V gene TRBV27; TRBD1 matches 8 bases. Germline CDR1 and CDR2: MNHEY and SMNVEV (reference sequence). The CDR3 loop spans 15 amino acids. V lost 1 base and J lost 1; bases outside the gene matches: 2. The CDR3, as DNA: TGTGCCAGCAGTTTATATGGGACAGGGAACACTGAAGCTTTCTTT. This encodes CASSLYGTGNTEAFF.

CDR3 sequence: CASTLTGGSANTEAFF. The CDR3 DNA is TGTGCCAGCACCCTAACAGGGGGCTCGGCGAACACTGAAGCTTTCTTT. The chain links TRBV6-5 to TRBJ1-1; TRBD1 matches 9 bases. Germline CDR1 MNHEY, CDR2 SVGAGI. The CDR3 is 16 amino acids. The J segment lost 1 base and the V segment lost 7 bases, leaving 10 bases of the junction unmatched.

A few counts support this clonotype. This chain connects TRBV4-3 to TRBJ2-3; TRBD1 might be the D (6 bases). The CDR3 is made up of 15 amino acids. V lost 3 bases and J lost 3, with 13 bases in between. The germline gives CDR1 LGHNA, CDR2 YSLEER. The CDR3 DNA sequence: TGCGCCAGCAGCCAGACACGCGGACAGACAGATACGCAGTATTTT. It translates to CASSQTRGQTDTQYF.

DNA of the CDR3: TGTGCCTGGAGTACTGGGACTAGCGGAGGCACAGATACGCAGTATTTT. It translates to CAWSTGTSGGTDTQYF. J is TRBJ2-3 and V is TRBV30, with 11 nucleotides matching TRBD2. The CDR3 has 16 amino acids. Germline V lookup: CDR1 GTSNPN, CDR2 SVGIG (reference sequence). Trimming removed 2 bases from V and 1 base from J; junction bases left unmatched: 5. The whole variable domain, remainder taken from reference TRBV30 and TRBJ2-3, is SQTIHQWPATLVQPVGSPLSLECTVEGTSNPNLYWYRQAAGRGLQLLFYSVGIGQISSEVPQNLSASRPQDRQFILSSKKLLLSDSGFYLCAWSTGTSGGTDTQYFGPGTRLTVL.

This chain joins TRBV13 and TRBJ2-7; D is unresolved. The length of the CDR3 is 13 residues. V lost 5 bases and J lost 5, with 13 bases in between. CDR1 and CDR2 from the germline V gene are PRHDT and FYEKMQ (reference sequence). CDR3 in DNA: TGTGCCAGCAGCCCTTCGACGGTCCACGAGCAGTACTTC. It yields the protein CASSPSTVHEQYF.

This clonotype was counted between two and nine times. The chain employs TRBV12-3 or TRBV12-4 and TRBJ2-3; tentative D call: TRBD2 (6 bases). Trimming pared 0 bases from V and 1 base from J, leaving 8 bases between. The CDR3 is 15 amino acids. The CDR3 DNA sequence: TGTGCCAGCAGTTTAGCTCCGGGAGGCACAGATACGCAGTATTTT. This codes for CASSLAPGGTDTQYF.

This clonotype has a handful of counts. The chain couples TRBV29-1 to TRBJ2-5; D may be TRBD2 (6 bases). Germline V CDR1 and CDR2: SQVTM, ANQGSEA. This CDR3 comprises 14 residues. V gave up 4 bases and J gave up 4 bases, with 16 bases separating them. The CDR3 DNA is TGCAGCGTTGTGGGGGGTGTAGTTGGAGAGACCCAGTACTTC. As protein: CSVVGGVVGETQYF. Full variable domain (remainder filled in from reference TRBV29-1 and TRBJ2-5): SAVISQKPSRDICQRGTSLTIQCQVDSQVTMMFWYRQQPGQSLTLIATANQGSEATYESGFVIDKFPISRPNLTFSTLTVSNMSPEDSSIYLCSVVGGVVGETQYFGPGTRLLVL.

The chain uses TRBV7-2 and TRBJ2-1; 8 positions match TRBD2. V gave up 5 bases and J gave up 4 bases; unmatched junction bases: 16. CDR1 SGHTA and CDR2 FQGNSA come from the germline V gene. The CDR3 contains 18 residues. The DNA for the CDR3 is TGTGCCAGCAGCCAGTTTCTCCCCCTGGCGGGAGGATACAATGAGCAGTTCTTC. Its translation is CASSQFLPLAGGYNEQFF.

This clonotype was recorded a few times. The V call is TRBV6-5, the J call TRBJ2-7; 9 bases fit TRBD2. The CDR3 is 15 amino acids. V lost 7 bases and J lost 5; bases outside the gene matches: 12. From germline, CDR1 is MNHEY and CDR2 SVGAGI. CDR3 bases: TGTGCCAGCATGTCTGATAGCGGGGGAATGAACGAGCAGTACTTC. Translating gives CASMSDSGGMNEQYF.

This clonotype was observed a few times. The chain uses TRBV28 and TRBJ2-1; the D gene is possibly TRBD2 (5 bases). The CDR3 is made up of 12 amino acids. The V gene lost 5 bases and the J gene lost 4 bases, with 6 bases spanning the gap. CDR1 is MDHEN and CDR2 is SYDVKM in the germline V gene. CDR3 region: CASSGGYNEQFF. The DNA of the CDR3 is TGTGCCAGCAGTGGAGGTTACAATGAGCAGTTCTTC.

This clonotype was detected only a few times. The chain recombines TRBV4-3 with TRBJ2-7; D tentatively fits TRBD1 or TRBD2 (6 bases each). The CDR3 contains 15 residues. Trimming left V 2 bases short and J 2 bases short, with 13 bases between. Per germline, CDR1 LGHNA and CDR2 YSLEER. For the CDR3, the DNA is TGCGCCAGCAGCCAATGGGGGGCACCGGCCTACGAGCAGTACTTC. Translated: CASSQWGAPAYEQYF.

J is TRBJ1-2 and V is TRBV19; unclear D gene. Germline V gene sequence: CDR1 LNHDA, CDR2 SQIVND (reference sequence). The germline V and J ends were trimmed by 3 bases and 2 bases, with 4 bases remaining between them. The CDR3 sequence is 12 residues long. CDR3 protein: CASSMPNYGYTF. In DNA, the CDR3 is TGTGCCAGTAGTATGCCGAACTATGGCTACACCTTC.